Shown below are 10 T cell receptor beta chains from a single sample sequenced in a study of blood T cell repertoires in COVID-19. The table came from immunoSEQ multiplex PCR; TCRdb's copy has only in-frame clones and leaves some out. The table has about 63,000 clones, approximately 78% seen once; the top ten hold 3.8%. The specimen was PBMCs or T cells enriched from blood (not recorded which). The receptors were sampled from a woman between 35 and 50 years old with acute COVID-19.

V is TRBV10-3 and J is TRBJ1-1; 8 bases match TRBD1. J lost 4 bases, V lost 7 bases, and 8 bases had no gene match. Germline loops: CDR1 ENHRY, CDR2 SYGVKD. The CDR3 has 14 residues. CDR3 sequence: CAIKDSGGGTEAFF. CDR3 in DNA: TGTGCCATCAAAGACTCAGGGGGCGGCACTGAAGCTTTCTTT.

The V and J genes are TRBV6-5 and TRBJ1-4; D is ambiguous. Trimming removed 2 bases at V and 5 bases at J, with 6 bases between. From germline, CDR1 is MNHEY and CDR2 SVGAGI. The CDR3 has 13 residues. The CDR3 DNA sequence: TGTGCCAGCAGTTACAAGGAGAATGAAAAACTGTTTTTT. Its translation is CASSYKENEKLFF.

V and J are TRBV5-1 and TRBJ2-7; 10 bases agree with TRBD1. The CDR3 is made up of 16 amino acids. Germline lookup yields CDR1 SGHRS and CDR2 YFSETQ. V lost 5 bases and J lost 5; bases outside the gene matches: 13. CDR3 amino acids: CASRLSTGQGRNEQYF. The DNA for the CDR3 is TGCGCCAGCAGATTGAGCACGGGACAGGGGCGTAACGAGCAGTACTTC. Supplemented by reference TRBV5-1 and TRBJ2-7, the full variable domain reads KAGVTQTPRYLIKTRGQQVTLSCSPISGHRSVSWYQQTPGQGLQFLFEYFSETQRNKGNFPGRFSGRQFSNSRSEMNVSTLELGDSALYLCASRLSTGQGRNEQYFGPGTRLTVT.

The genes are TRBV28 and TRBJ2-1; D is undetermined. The V gene lost 2 bases and the J gene lost 6 bases, with 11 bases spanning the gap. CDR1 is MDHEN, CDR2 SYDVKM, per germline. This CDR3 spans 14 amino acids. DNA of the CDR3: TGTGCCAGCAGTTTAGAGTTGCCCTCCAATGAGCAGTTCTTC. Translated: CASSLELPSNEQFF.

This sequence joins TRBV12-3 or TRBV12-4 and TRBJ1-2; no reliable D call. V shed 7 bases and J shed 8 bases, with 14 bases lying between them. CDR3 length: 12 amino acids. The CDR3 reads CASTRTQEGYTF. CDR3 nucleotides: TGTGCCAGCACTAGGACTCAAGAGGGCTACACCTTC.

J is TRBJ2-1 and V is TRBV19; 8 nucleotides align to TRBD2. V dropped 7 bases and J dropped 1; count of bases not matched to a gene: 6. The length of the CDR3 is 15 residues. The germline V gene has CDR1 LNHDA and CDR2 SQIVND (reference sequence). The CDR3 bases are TGTGCCAGTAATCAGGGCGGGGGGTCCTACAATGAGCAGTTCTTC. Residues: CASNQGGGSYNEQFF.

The genes are TRBV4-1 and TRBJ2-5; D is possibly TRBD2 (5 bases). The CDR3 is 15 amino acids. V lost 1 base and J lost 4, with 13 bases in between. Germline V CDR1 and CDR2: MGHRA, YSYEKL. The CDR3 protein is CASSQGPGKPETQYF. The DNA for the CDR3 is TGCGCCAGCAGCCAAGGACCCGGGAAGCCAGAGACCCAGTACTTC.

This clone was found a few times. V usage is TRBV5-4 and J usage is TRBJ1-1; D is ambiguous. Germline V gives CDR1 SGHNT, CDR2 YYREEE (reference sequence). This CDR3 has 13 amino acids. V lost 2 bases and J lost 4, with 9 bases in between. In DNA form, the CDR3 reads TGTGCCAGCAGCTTCAGCGTTACCACTGAAGCTTTCTTT. It encodes CASSFSVTTEAFF.

The sample holds a few counts of this clone. This chain links TRBV5-4 with TRBJ2-3; 7 nucleotides line up with TRBD1. Germline-derived CDR1 and CDR2 are SGHNT and YYREEE (reference sequence). The length of the CDR3 is 14 residues. V was clipped by 4 bases and J by 5 bases; unmatched bases: 7. The CDR3 is CASSATGSRDTQYF. CDR3 bases: TGTGCCAGCAGCGCGACAGGGTCCCGAGATACGCAGTATTTT.

The chain uses TRBV18 and TRBJ2-4; maybe TRBD1 (5 bases). The germline V gene has CDR1 KGHSH and CDR2 LQKENI. The CDR3 is made up of 16 amino acids. With 1 base removed from V and 6 bases from J, the gap between germline ends came to 16 bases. The CDR3 region is CASSPRSRDGRNIQYF. CDR3 coding DNA: TGTGCCAGCTCACCACGTTCCAGGGATGGTAGAAACATTCAGTACTTC.